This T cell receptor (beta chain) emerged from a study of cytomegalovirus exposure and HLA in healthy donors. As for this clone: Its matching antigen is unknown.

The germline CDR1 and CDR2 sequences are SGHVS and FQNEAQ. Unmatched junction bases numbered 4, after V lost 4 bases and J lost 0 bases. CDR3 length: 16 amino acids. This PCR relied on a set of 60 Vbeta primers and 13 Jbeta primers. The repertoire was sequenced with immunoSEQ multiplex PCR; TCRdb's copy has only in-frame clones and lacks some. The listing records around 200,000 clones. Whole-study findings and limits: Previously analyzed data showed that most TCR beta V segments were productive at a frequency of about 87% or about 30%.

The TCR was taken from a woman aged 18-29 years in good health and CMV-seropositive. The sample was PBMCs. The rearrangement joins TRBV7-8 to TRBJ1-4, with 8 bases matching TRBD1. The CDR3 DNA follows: TGTGCCAGCAGCTGGGGACAGGCCCCAACTAATGAAAAACTGTTTTTT. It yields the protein CASSWGQAPTNEKLFF.